In its sample, the clone carrying this T cell receptor beta chain was seen many times. Its specificity is unknown. V was cut by 10 bases and J by 3 bases, with 13 bases left in between. The germline CDR1 and CDR2 sequences are MDHEN and SYDVKM. The CDR3 totals 13 residues. This specimen belongs to a study of post-analysis software for immune sequencing data. Study as a whole: Multiple sclerosis in the patients followed relapsing-remitting, secondary progressive and progressive-relapsing courses. Findings and limits, study-wide: TRBV5-6, TRBV5-1 and TRBV20-1 belonged to a set of roughly five TRBV segments that were more frequent in patients than controls. Strong co-clustering by F measure linked samples that shared a preparation batch. Multiple sclerosis patients showed significantly lower normalized Chao1 diversity than controls did.

Unique-molecular-identifier-tagged TCR beta cDNA libraries were used. When roughly 0.85 to 11 million T cells were used, they gave about 490,000 cDNA molecules. TCRdb reprocessed the PCR reads with MiXCR, giving one entry per CDR3 protein. The table records around 190,000 distinct CDR3 sequences, approximately 30% of them present only once. The source material was blood. The chain joins TRBV28 to TRBJ2-1, with D hard to call. The clonotype comes from a girl aged 2-17 years with multiple sclerosis. The CDR3: CAILRSDYNEQFF. CDR3 DNA sequence: TGTGCCATCCTCCGGTCGGACTACAATGAGCAGTTCTTC.